This T cell receptor (beta chain) was identified during a study of T cell clonality in common variable immunodeficiency. Study observations and caveats: CVID subjects shared fewer TCRbeta clones than healthy controls did. Common variable immunodeficiency TCR beta sequences reportedly had fewer deletions and N-nucleotide insertions.

This clone was observed at least ten times. Its antigen is not identified. The read halts 3 residues ahead of the CDR3 end, with the missing end drawn from the germline J gene. Germline CDR1 and CDR2: LNHNV and YYDKDF (reference sequence). V was cut by 0 bases and J by 2 bases, with 14 bases left in between. CDR3 length: 17 amino acids. Control and CVID samples contributed equal amounts of genomic DNA. Sequencing used immunoSEQ multiplex PCR; TCRdb keeps in-frame clones, though not all of them. Sampling found about 40,000 clones, none seen once. The clonotype was recovered from a person between 18 and 75 years old in good health. Sequenced input: peripheral blood mononuclear cells. This sequence joins TRBV15 and TRBJ1-5; unclear D gene. The CDR3 loop is CATSRDPGAAGNQPQHF. The CDR3 bases that were read are TGTGCCACCAGCAGAGACCCAGGAGCGGCGGGCAATCAGCCC.